This T cell receptor (beta chain) was documented in a study of cytotoxic CD8 clonotypes in ibrutinib-treated CLL. Sequencing used immunoSEQ multiplex PCR; TCRdb keeps in-frame clones, though not all of them. The sample has 150,000 or so clones, over 60% seen once. Germline-derived CDR1 and CDR2 are MNHEY and SMNVEV (reference sequence). Trimming removed 1 base at V and 5 bases at J, with 14 bases between. The CDR3 loop spans 15 amino acids. This specimen consisted of PBMCs, obtained after 12 months of ibrutinib treatment. The source of this sequence is a human donor with chronic lymphocytic leukemia. This chain links TRBV27 with TRBJ1-1; D perhaps matches TRBD1 (6 bases). The CDR3 reads CASSLFRGARTEAFF. Here the CDR3 DNA reads TGTGCCAGCAGTTTATTTAGGGGGGCTAGAACTGAAGCTTTCTTT.